Each of the 6 T cell receptor beta chains below was sequenced from the same sample in a study of T cell repertoires in aging, cancer and after chemotherapy. Peripheral blood genomic DNA, not sorted cells or RNA, was the template. TRB rearrangements spanning V, D and J were amplified using mixed TRB-A/B primers. TCRdb recomputed calls from the multiplex PCR reads with MiXCR, one row per CDR3 protein. Seen here are about 6,300 distinct CDR3 sequences, 35% observed once, and the top ten hold less than 50%. The sequenced sample was blood. Every receptor here comes from a human donor in good health.

The chain has TRBV6-6 and TRBJ2-2, with 8 bases lining up with TRBD1. CDR3 size: 14 residues. Germline V CDR1 and CDR2: MNHNY, SVGAGI (reference sequence). J lost 4 bases, V lost 7 bases, and 5 bases had no gene match. CDR3 DNA sequence: TGTGCCAGCACGCAGGGGGCAGGCACCGGGGAGCTGTTTTTT. This translates into CASTQGAGTGELFF.

This clonotype qualifies as medium-sized (0.01 to 0.1%). The V gene is TRBV29-1, the J gene TRBJ1-4; tentatively, D is TRBD1 (6 bases). This CDR3 has 14 amino acids. Looked up from germline, CDR1 is SQVTM and CDR2 is ANQGSEA. Deletions cut 5 bases from V and 2 bases from J, with 12 bases between. CDR3 region: CSVTATGTNEKLFF. The CDR3 DNA reads TGCAGCGTTACCGCGACAGGTACTAATGAAAAACTGTTTTTT. Supplemented by reference TRBV29-1 and TRBJ1-4, the full variable domain reads SAVISQKPSRDICQRGTSLTIQCQVDSQVTMMFWYRQQPGQSLTLIATANQGSEATYESGFVIDKFPISRPNLTFSTLTVSNMSPEDSSIYLCSVTATGTNEKLFFGSGTQLSVL.

This chain links TRBV15 with TRBJ1-5, with D unclear. Trimming pared 3 bases from V and 4 bases from J, leaving 16 bases between. CDR3 size: 16 residues. Germline lookup yields CDR1 LNHNV and CDR2 YYDKDF (reference sequence). CDR3 residues: CATSRAPGNPNQPQHF. As DNA, the CDR3 is TGTGCCACCAGCAGGGCGCCGGGGAACCCAAATCAGCCCCAGCATTTT.

J is TRBJ2-5 and V is TRBV19, with TRBD2 identical over 14 bases. Germline V lookup: CDR1 LNHDA, CDR2 SQIVND (reference sequence). V lost 6 bases to trimming and J lost 3 bases; unmatched junction nucleotides: 9. The CDR3 has 17 amino acids. The CDR3 loop is CASSIGLAGGLKETQYF. CDR3 nucleotides: TGTGCCAGTAGCATCGGACTAGCGGGGGGTCTTAAAGAGACCCAGTACTTC.

The chain combines TRBV6-4 with TRBJ2-1, with D maybe TRBD1 (6 bases). V lost 9 bases and J 7 bases, leaving 19 bases between the germline ends. Germline V CDR1 and CDR2: MRHNA, SNTAGT. The CDR3 is 14 residues long. As DNA, the CDR3 is TGTGCCAGTCGTGGGTCAGGGGAAGAGAATGAGCAGTTCTTC. It encodes CASRGSGEENEQFF.

The V and J genes are TRBV27 and TRBJ2-1, with 11 bases that match TRBD2. CDR1 is MNHEY and CDR2 is SMNVEV in the germline V gene (reference sequence). The trim removed 6 bases at V and 3 bases at J, leaving 10 bases unmatched. This CDR3 has 17 amino acids. CDR3 protein: CASRTLAGVSFYNEQFF. The CDR3 nucleotides read TGTGCCAGCAGAACACTAGCGGGAGTATCGTTCTACAATGAGCAGTTCTTC.